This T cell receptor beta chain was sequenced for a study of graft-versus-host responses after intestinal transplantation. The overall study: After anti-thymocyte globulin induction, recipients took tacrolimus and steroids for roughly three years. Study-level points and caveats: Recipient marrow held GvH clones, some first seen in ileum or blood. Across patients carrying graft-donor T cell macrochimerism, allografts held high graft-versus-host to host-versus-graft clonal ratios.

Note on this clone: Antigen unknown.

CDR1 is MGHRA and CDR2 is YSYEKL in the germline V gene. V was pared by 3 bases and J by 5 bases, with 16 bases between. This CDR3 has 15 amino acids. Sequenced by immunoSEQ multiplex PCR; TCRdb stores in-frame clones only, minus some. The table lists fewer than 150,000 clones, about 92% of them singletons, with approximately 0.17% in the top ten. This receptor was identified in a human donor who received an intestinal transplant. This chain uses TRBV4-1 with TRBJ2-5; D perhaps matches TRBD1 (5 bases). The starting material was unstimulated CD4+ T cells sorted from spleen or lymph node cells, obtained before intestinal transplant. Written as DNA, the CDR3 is TGCGCCAGCAGCCAGGCCCCGACAGTCCGGGAGACCCAGTACTTC. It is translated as CASSQAPTVRETQYF.